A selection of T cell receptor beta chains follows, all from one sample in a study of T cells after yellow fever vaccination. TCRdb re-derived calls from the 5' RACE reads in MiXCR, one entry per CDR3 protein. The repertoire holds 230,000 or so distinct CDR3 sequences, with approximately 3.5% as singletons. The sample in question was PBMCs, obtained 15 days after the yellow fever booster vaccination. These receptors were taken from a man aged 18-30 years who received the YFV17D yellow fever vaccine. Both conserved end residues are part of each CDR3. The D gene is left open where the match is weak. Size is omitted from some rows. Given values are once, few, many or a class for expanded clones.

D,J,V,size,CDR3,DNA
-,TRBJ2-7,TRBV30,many,CAWSRQISEQYF,TGTGCCTGGAGTAGGCAGATCTCCGAGCAGTACTTC
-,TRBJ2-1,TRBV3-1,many,CASSQRGNYNEQFF,TGTGCCAGCAGCCAAAGGGGGAACTACAATGAGCAGTTCTTC
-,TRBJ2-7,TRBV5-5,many,CASSFTSGTYDSYEQYF,TGTGCCAGCAGCTTCACCTCCGGGACTTACGACTCCTACGAGCAGTACTTC
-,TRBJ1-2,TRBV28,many,CASSFGVVDNYGYTF,TGTGCCAGCAGTTTCGGGGTGGTAGATAACTATGGCTACACCTTC
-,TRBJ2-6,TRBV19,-,CAISASGANVLTF,TGTGCCATTTCGGCCTCTGGGGCCAACGTCCTGACTTTC
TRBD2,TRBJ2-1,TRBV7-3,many,CASSPLSGGTYNEQFF,TGTGCCAGCAGCCCCCTTAGCGGGGGGACCTACAATGAGCAGTTCTTC
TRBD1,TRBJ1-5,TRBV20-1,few,CSARVPGQGYSNQPQHF,TGCAGTGCTAGAGTACCGGGACAGGGGTATAGCAATCAGCCCCAGCATTTT
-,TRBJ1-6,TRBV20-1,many,CSGYRVHNSPLHF,TGCAGTGGATACAGGGTTCATAATTCACCCCTCCACTTT
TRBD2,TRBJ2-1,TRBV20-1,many,CSARDQRAGGYNEQFF,TGCAGTGCTAGAGATCAGCGAGCGGGGGGCTACAATGAGCAGTTCTTC
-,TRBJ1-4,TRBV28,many,CASSPYEKLFF,TGTGCCAGCAGTCCGTATGAAAAACTGTTTTTT
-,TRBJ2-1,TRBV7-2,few,CASSLALAGATYNEQFF,TGTGCCAGCAGCTTAGCCCTTGCGGGGGCCACATACAATGAGCAGTTCTTC
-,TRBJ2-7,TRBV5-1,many,CASSLSGTYINEQYF,TGCGCCAGCAGCCTGTCCGGGACATATATCAACGAGCAGTACTTC
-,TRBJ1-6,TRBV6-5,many,CASSQRLYSPLHF,TGTGCCAGCAGTCAACGGCTGTATTCACCCCTCCACTTT
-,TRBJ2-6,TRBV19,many,CASSGTGLSGANVLTF,TGTGCCAGTAGTGGTACAGGACTCTCTGGGGCCAACGTCCTGACTTTC
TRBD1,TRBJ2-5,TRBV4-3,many,CASSQGRDRGLETQYF,TGCGCCAGCAGCCAAGGCCGGGACAGGGGGCTTGAGACCCAGTACTTC
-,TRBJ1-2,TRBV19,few,CASSIETDGLYGYTF,TGTGCCAGTAGTATAGAGACGGACGGGCTTTATGGCTACACCTTC
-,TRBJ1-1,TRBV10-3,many,CAITRTENTEAFF,TGTGCCATCACCCGGACAGAGAACACTGAAGCTTTCTTT
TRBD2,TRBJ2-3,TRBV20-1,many,CSAGRAGQGTDTQYF,TGCAGTGCGGGGAGGGCGGGCCAGGGCACAGATACGCAGTATTTT
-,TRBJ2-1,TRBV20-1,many,CSARAPVEQFF,TGCAGTGCTAGGGCCCCAGTCGAGCAGTTCTTC
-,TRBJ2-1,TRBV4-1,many,CASSQDGDGAKFF,TGCGCCAGCAGCCAAGACGGGGACGGAGCGAAGTTCTTC
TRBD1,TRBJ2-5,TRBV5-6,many,CASTLSTGEETQYF,TGTGCCAGCACCCTCTCAACAGGGGAAGAGACCCAGTACTTC
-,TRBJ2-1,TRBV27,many,CASSDGASSGDEQFF,TGTGCCAGCAGTGACGGGGCTTCGTCGGGGGATGAGCAGTTCTTC
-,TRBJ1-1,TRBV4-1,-,CAIAEGVNTEAFF,TGCGCCATAGCCGAGGGAGTGAACACTGAAGCTTTCTTT
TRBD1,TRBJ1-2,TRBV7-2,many,CASSLRTGDGYTF,TGTGCCAGCAGCTTACGGACAGGGGATGGCTACACCTTC
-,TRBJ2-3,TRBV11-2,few,CASSNRGLDTQYF,TGTGCCAGCAGCAATCGCGGACTAGATACGCAGTATTTT
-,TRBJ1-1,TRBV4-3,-,CASSQASGMNTEAFF,TGCGCCAGCAGCCAAGCTTCCGGAATGAACACTGAAGCTTTCTTT
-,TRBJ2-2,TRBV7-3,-,CASSLWKGTGELFF,TGTGCCAGCAGCTTATGGAAGGGCACCGGGGAGCTGTTTTTT
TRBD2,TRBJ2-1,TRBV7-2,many,CASSLDRTSGGSYNEQFF,TGTGCCAGCAGCTTAGATCGGACTAGCGGGGGCTCCTACAATGAGCAGTTCTTC
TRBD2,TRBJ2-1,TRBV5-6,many,CASSPRLAAASEQFF,TGTGCCAGCAGCCCAAGACTAGCGGCGGCGAGTGAGCAGTTCTTC
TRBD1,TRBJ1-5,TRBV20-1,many,CSASADRGQPQHF,TGCAGTGCTAGTGCGGACAGGGGACAGCCCCAGCATTTT
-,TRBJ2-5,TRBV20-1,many,CSATQWADQETQYF,TGCAGTGCTACCCAGTGGGCAGATCAAGAGACCCAGTACTTC
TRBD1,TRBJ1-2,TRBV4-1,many,CASSQEGQTSNYGYTF,TGCGCCAGCAGCCAAGAGGGACAGACCTCTAACTATGGCTACACCTTC
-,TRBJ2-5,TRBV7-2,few,CASSLLAGDTQETQYF,TGTGCCAGCAGCCTACTAGCAGGGGACACGCAAGAGACCCAGTACTTC
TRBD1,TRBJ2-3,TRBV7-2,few,CASSLAWTGLDTDTQYF,TGTGCCAGCAGCTTAGCGTGGACAGGGTTAGATACAGATACGCAGTATTTT
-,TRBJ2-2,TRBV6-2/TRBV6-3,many,CASRAQNTGELFF,TGTGCCAGCAGAGCCCAAAACACCGGGGAGCTGTTTTTT
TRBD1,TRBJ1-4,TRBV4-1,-,CASSTRQGTYNEKLFF,TGCGCCAGCAGCACACGACAGGGGACTTATAATGAAAAACTGTTTTTT
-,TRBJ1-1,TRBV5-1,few,CASSFEGEAFF,TGCGCCAGCAGCTTTGAGGGGGAAGCTTTCTTT
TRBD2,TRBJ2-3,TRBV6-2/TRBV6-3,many,CASSYGLAGGQTQYF,TGTGCCAGCAGTTACGGACTAGCGGGGGGTCAGACGCAGTATTTT
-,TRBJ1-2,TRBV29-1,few,CSVEDGGDGYTF,TGCAGCGTTGAAGATGGGGGGGATGGCTACACCTTC
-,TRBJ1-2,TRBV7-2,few,CASSFAVRGNNYGYTF,TGTGCCAGCAGCTTCGCAGTTCGAGGAAACAACTATGGCTACACCTTC
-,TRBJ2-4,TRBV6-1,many,CASSEAGGGNIQYF,TGTGCCAGCAGTGAAGCTGGGGGCGGAAACATTCAGTACTTC
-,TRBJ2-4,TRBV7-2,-,CASSFVETGENIQYF,TGTGCCAGCAGCTTCGTTGAGACGGGGGAAAACATTCAGTACTTC
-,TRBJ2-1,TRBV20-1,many,CSALMHEQFF,TGCAGTGCTCTCATGCATGAGCAGTTCTTC
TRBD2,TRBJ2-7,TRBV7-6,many,CASSLVLAGRGTYEQYF,TGTGCCAGCAGCTTAGTACTAGCGGGGCGGGGAACCTACGAGCAGTACTTC
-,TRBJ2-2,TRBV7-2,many,CASSLVAERTMGELFF,TGTGCCAGCAGCTTAGTTGCGGAGCGGACGATGGGGGAGCTGTTTTTT
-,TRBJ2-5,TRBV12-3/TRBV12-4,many,CASSLDSEETQYF,TGTGCCAGCAGCTTGGACAGCGAAGAGACCCAGTACTTC